These 26 T cell receptor beta chains came from one sample sequenced in a study of T cell responses to AZD1222 COVID-19 vaccine. This table comes from immunoSEQ multiplex PCR, and its TCRdb copy is limited to in-frame clones, with some not included. The data contain 150,000 or so clones, less than 90% of them singletons. The starting material was peripheral blood, obtained on day 0 of AZD1222 vaccination. These receptors originate from an adult in good health.

The chain is built from TRBV6-8 and TRBJ1-1, with 9 bases aligning to TRBD1. V trimming: 0 bases; J trimming: 3 bases; junction bases outside the gene matches: 8. Germline CDR1 and CDR2: MNHGY and SAAAGT. The CDR3 has 17 amino acids. The CDR3 loop reads CASSYSFYRGLDTEAFF. DNA for the CDR3: TGTGCCAGCAGTTACTCGTTTTACAGGGGGCTGGACACTGAAGCTTTCTTT.

The chain combines TRBV28 with TRBJ2-7; D gene unclear. V lost 3 bases to trimming and J lost 0 bases, with 12 bases between them. The CDR3 runs to 15 residues. Per germline, CDR1 MDHEN and CDR2 SYDVKM. CDR3 in amino acids: CASSFPKGSSYEQYF. DNA of the CDR3: TGTGCCAGCAGTTTTCCGAAGGGAAGCTCCTACGAGCAGTACTTC.

V and J are TRBV7-2 and TRBJ2-1; TRBD2 matches 11 bases. The CDR3 is 16 residues long. Germline V gene lookup returns CDR1 SGHTA and CDR2 FQGNSA. Trimming cost V 1 base and J 7 bases; bases outside gene matches: 6. The CDR3 region has the DNA TGTGCCAGCAGCTTAGTGCTAGCGGGAGGAAAAAATGAGCAGTTCTTC. It codes for CASSLVLAGGKNEQFF.

This chain joins TRBV28 and TRBJ1-5, with 7 bases lining up with TRBD1. Germline loops: CDR1 MDHEN, CDR2 SYDVKM. The CDR3 totals 16 residues. V lost 6 bases to trimming and J lost 5 bases; unmatched junction nucleotides: 13. The CDR3 loop reads CASRLDSGGAHQPQHF. DNA for the CDR3: TGTGCCAGCAGACTGGATTCAGGGGGGGCTCATCAGCCCCAGCATTTT.

A single count supports this clone. The chain carries TRBV4-3 and TRBJ2-3; D uncertain. The CDR3 has 13 amino acids. The germline CDR1 and CDR2 sequences are LGHNA and YSLEER. Trimming shortened V by 4 bases and J by 4 bases, and 9 bases separated the two germline ends. The DNA of the CDR3 is TGCGCCAGCAGCCCACGAGTCGCAGATACGCAGTATTTT. Protein sequence: CASSPRVADTQYF.

V usage is TRBV27 and J usage is TRBJ1-1, with 7 positions matching TRBD1. Per the germline V gene, CDR1 is MNHEY and CDR2 is SMNVEV (reference sequence). This CDR3 has 16 amino acids. The V and J ends lost 8 bases and 6 bases, in that order; junction bases with no gene match: 18. CDR3 nucleotide sequence: TGTGCCAGCGGGCATTATCGAGGGGGCCACCTTCCTGAAGCTTTCTTT. It translates to CASGHYRGGHLPEAFF.

This clone has more than one count but fewer than ten. This chain uses TRBV27 with TRBJ2-7; D not resolved. The CDR3 is made up of 12 amino acids. Trimming left V 5 bases short and J 9 bases short, with 14 bases between. The germline CDR1 and CDR2 sequences are MNHEY and SMNVEV (reference sequence). The CDR3 here is CASSATTTGQYF. CDR3 sequence (DNA): TGTGCCAGCAGTGCGACGACCACCGGGCAGTACTTC.

DNA for the CDR3: TGTGCCAGTAGTATGGGGCAGGGAGGCAATCAGCCCCAGCATTTT. It encodes CASSMGQGGNQPQHF. The V gene is TRBV19, the J gene TRBJ1-5; D might be TRBD1 (5 bases). The germline gives CDR1 LNHDA, CDR2 SQIVND (reference sequence). V dropped 3 bases and J dropped 2 bases, with 11 bases sitting between them. There are 15 residues in the CDR3.

This chain's CDR3 is CASSLAIPDRANQNTEAFF. The CDR3 nucleotides are TGCGCCAGCAGCTTGGCGATACCGGACAGGGCGAACCAGAACACTGAAGCTTTCTTT. The V and J genes are TRBV5-1 and TRBJ1-1; TRBD1 agrees at 8 bases. Trimming took 0 bases from V and 1 from J; bases not matched to a gene: 14. CDR1 and CDR2 (germline): SGHRS, YFSETQ. The CDR3 consists of 19 residues. The whole variable domain, remainder taken from reference TRBV5-1 and TRBJ1-1, is KAGVTQTPRYLIKTRGQQVTLSCSPISGHRSVSWYQQTPGQGLQFLFEYFSETQRNKGNFPGRFSGRQFSNSRSEMNVSTLELGDSALYLCASSLAIPDRANQNTEAFFGQGTRLTVV.

This clone was seen only a few times. The chain combines TRBV7-9 with TRBJ1-2, with 11 bases aligning to TRBD1. CDR1 and CDR2 from the germline V gene are SEHNR and FQNEAQ (reference sequence). V gave up 11 bases and J gave up 3 bases; unmatched junction bases: 2. CDR3 length: 12 amino acids. The CDR3: CAGQGADYGYTF. The CDR3 bases are TGTGCCGGACAGGGGGCGGACTATGGCTACACCTTC.

Here the CDR3 reads CASSLRSSTEAFF. The CDR3 DNA follows: TGTGCCAGCAGCCTCCGCAGTTCCACTGAAGCTTTCTTT. The genes are TRBV28 and TRBJ1-1; no clear D. Per germline, CDR1 MDHEN and CDR2 SYDVKM. V lost 6 bases and J lost 4, with 12 bases in between. The CDR3 is made up of 13 amino acids.

The V call is TRBV18, the J call TRBJ2-1; D is undetermined. The germline CDR1 and CDR2 sequences are KGHSH and LQKENI. The CDR3 runs to 16 residues. V gave up 5 bases and J gave up 4 bases, with 18 bases separating them. CDR3 DNA sequence: TGTGCCAGCTCAAAACAAGTGCGAACGATATACAATGAGCAGTTCTTC. This encodes CASSKQVRTIYNEQFF.

J is TRBJ1-6 and V is TRBV5-4; tentative D call: TRBD1 (5 bases). This CDR3 contains 15 residues. V lost 4 bases and J lost 5, with 13 bases in between. Germline V lookup: CDR1 SGHNT, CDR2 YYREEE (reference sequence). The CDR3 reads CASSPRGEDNSPLHF. The CDR3 DNA reads as TGTGCCAGCAGCCCCCGGGGGGAAGATAATTCACCCCTCCACTTT.

The CDR3 region is CASSLGRFNYGYTF. The CDR3 nucleotides read TGTGCCAGCAGCTTAGGAAGATTCAACTATGGCTACACCTTC. This chain uses TRBV7-9 with TRBJ1-2; D ambiguous. The length of the CDR3 is 14 residues. CDR1 is SEHNR and CDR2 is FQNEAQ in the germline V gene (reference sequence). Trimming stripped 1 base from V and 2 bases from J, with 8 bases between.

The chain joins TRBV5-1 to TRBJ1-1, with D maybe TRBD1 (6 bases). V lost 1 base to trimming and J lost 4 bases, with 11 bases between them. The CDR3 sequence is 14 residues long. In germline, CDR1 is SGHRS, CDR2 YFSETQ. CDR3 sequence: CASSLRRGATEAFF. As DNA, the CDR3 is TGCGCCAGCAGCTTGAGACGGGGGGCCACTGAAGCTTTCTTT.

The chain recombines TRBV3-1 (or the pseudogene TRBV3-2) with TRBJ2-1; a weak D match, TRBD2 (5 bases). Germline-derived CDR1 and CDR2 are LGHDT and YNNKEL (reference sequence). The CDR3 covers 13 residues. V was pared by 8 bases and J by 0 bases, with 8 bases between. CDR3 loop: CASEGASYNEQFF. In DNA form, the CDR3 reads TGTGCCAGCGAGGGAGCCTCCTACAATGAGCAGTTCTTC.

The chain couples TRBV16 to TRBJ1-1; D may be TRBD1 (6 bases). CDR1 and CDR2 from the germline V gene are KGHSY and FQNENV. The CDR3 totals 13 residues. V lost 7 bases and J lost 3, with 12 bases in between. CDR3 in amino acids: CASTPHRDTEAFF. The CDR3 DNA reads as TGTGCCAGCACCCCCCACAGGGACACTGAAGCTTTCTTT.

The chain carries TRBV11-3 and TRBJ1-1, with D unclear. The ends were cut back, 2 bases at V and 3 bases at J, with 7 bases in the middle. The CDR3 is 13 residues long. The germline V gene encodes CDR1 SGHNT and CDR2 YENEEA. For the CDR3, the DNA is TGTGCCAGCAGCTTATTTAGAGACACTGAAGCTTTCTTT. Residues: CASSLFRDTEAFF.

The J gene is TRBJ2-1, the V gene TRBV6-5; 7 positions agree with TRBD1. V lost 10 bases, J lost 8 bases, and 17 bases stayed unmatched. The germline CDR1 and CDR2 sequences are MNHEY and SVGAGI. CDR3 length: 15 residues. The chain's CDR3 is CATSLRDRVKDEQFF. The CDR3 nucleotides read TGTGCCACTTCCCTTCGAGACAGGGTCAAAGATGAGCAGTTCTTC.

This clone has just one count. The chain recombines TRBV4-3 with TRBJ2-3; D may be TRBD1 (5 bases). CDR1 and CDR2 from the germline V gene are LGHNA and YSLEER. V gave up 0 bases and J gave up 15 bases, with 28 bases separating them. The CDR3 totals 17 residues. The CDR3 DNA is TGCGCCAGCAGCCAAGATACCGCAGGGCGCAGGTTAAGCGTTTACTATTTT. Translated: CASSQDTAGRRLSVYYF.

The CDR3 sequence: CASSQGPGAKNIQYF. The DNA for the CDR3 is TGTGCCAGTAGTCAGGGGCCCGGGGCCAAAAACATTCAGTACTTC. The chain recombines TRBV19 with TRBJ2-4; D is possibly TRBD1 (6 bases). V was pared by 5 bases and J by 1 base, with 12 bases between. This CDR3 spans 15 amino acids. CDR1 LNHDA and CDR2 SQIVND come from the germline V gene (reference sequence). Combining the CDR3 with reference TRBV19 and TRBJ2-4 gives the whole variable domain DGGITQSPKYLFRKEGQNVTLSCEQNLNHDAMYWYRQDPGQGLRLIYYSQIVNDFQKGDIAEGYSVSREKKESFPLTVTSAQKNPTAFYLCASSQGPGAKNIQYFGAGTRLSVL.

V is TRBV13 and J is TRBJ1-1; D not resolved. This CDR3 is built from 13 residues. Germline CDR1 PRHDT, CDR2 FYEKMQ (reference sequence). The V gene lost 0 bases and the J gene lost 2 bases, with 4 bases spanning the gap. CDR3 sequence: CASSLGVNTEAFF. The DNA of the CDR3 is TGTGCCAGCAGCTTAGGGGTTAACACTGAAGCTTTCTTT.

V gene TRBV6-1 combines with J gene TRBJ2-1, with D unclear. Trimming took 3 bases from V and 3 from J, leaving 12 bases between them. CDR1 and CDR2 from the germline V gene are MNHNS and SASEGT. The CDR3 is 15 amino acids. The CDR3 coding sequence is TGTGCCAGCAGTGATGCCGGCCACTACTACAATGAGCAGTTCTTC. It specifies CASSDAGHYYNEQFF.

This chain connects TRBV10-2 to TRBJ2-1; TRBD2 matches 12 bases. CDR3 size: 15 residues. The junction had 6 bases not matched to a gene; V was cut back by 5 bases and J by 7 bases. The V gene's germline CDR1 is WSHSY and CDR2 SAAADI. The CDR3 DNA follows: TGCGCCAGCAGTTCCACTAGCGGGAGGTGGAATGAGCAGTTCTTC. This gives the protein CASSSTSGRWNEQFF.

The rearrangement uses TRBV25-1 and TRBJ1-6; D gene ambiguous. V dropped 5 bases and J dropped 4 bases, with 6 bases sitting between them. This CDR3 contains 13 residues. CDR1 and CDR2 from the germline V gene are MGHDK and SYGVNS. The chain's CDR3 is CASSQNYNSPLHF. The CDR3 DNA is TGTGCCAGCAGTCAGAATTATAATTCACCCCTCCACTTT.

The chain joins TRBV30 to TRBJ1-2; the D gene is possibly TRBD1 (5 bases). Trimming left V 2 bases short and J 4 bases short, with 14 bases between. The CDR3 runs to 14 residues. CDR1 is GTSNPN, CDR2 SVGIG, per germline (reference sequence). In DNA form, the CDR3 reads TGTGCCTGGAGTTTCCGGGACGGATCCTATGGCTACACCTTC. This gives the protein CAWSFRDGSYGYTF.